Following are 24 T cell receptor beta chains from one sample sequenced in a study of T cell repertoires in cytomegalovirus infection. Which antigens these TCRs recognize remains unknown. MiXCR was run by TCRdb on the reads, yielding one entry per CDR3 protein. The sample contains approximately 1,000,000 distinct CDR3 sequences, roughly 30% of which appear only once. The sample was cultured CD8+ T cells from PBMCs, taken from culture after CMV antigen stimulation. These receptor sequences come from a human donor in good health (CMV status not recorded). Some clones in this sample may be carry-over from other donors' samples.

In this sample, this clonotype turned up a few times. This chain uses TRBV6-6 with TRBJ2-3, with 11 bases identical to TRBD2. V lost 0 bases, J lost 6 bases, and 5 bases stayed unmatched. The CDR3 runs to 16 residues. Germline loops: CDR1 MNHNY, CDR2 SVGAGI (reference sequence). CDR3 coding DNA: TGTGCCAGCAGTTACTCGTTTAGCGGGGGGGGGGATACGCAGTATTTT. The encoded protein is CASSYSFSGGGDTQYF.

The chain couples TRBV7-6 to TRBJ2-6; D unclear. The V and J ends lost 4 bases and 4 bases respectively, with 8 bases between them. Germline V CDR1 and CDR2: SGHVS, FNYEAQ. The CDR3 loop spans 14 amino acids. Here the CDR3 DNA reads TGTGCCAGCAGCTCCACGGACGGGGCCAACGTCCTGACTTTC. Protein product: CASSSTDGANVLTF. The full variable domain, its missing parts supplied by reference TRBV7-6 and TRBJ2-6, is GAGVSQSPRYKVTKRGQDVALRCDPISGHVSLYWYRQALGQGPEFLTYFNYEAQQDKSGLPNDRFSAERPEGSISTLTIQRTEQRDSAMYRCASSSTDGANVLTFGAGSRLTVL.

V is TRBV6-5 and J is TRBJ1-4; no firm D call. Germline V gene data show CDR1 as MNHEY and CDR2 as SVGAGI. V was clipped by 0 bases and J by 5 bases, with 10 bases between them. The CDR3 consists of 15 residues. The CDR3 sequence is CASSYSKGVNEKLFF. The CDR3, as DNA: TGTGCCAGCAGTTACTCGAAAGGCGTCAATGAAAAACTGTTTTTT.

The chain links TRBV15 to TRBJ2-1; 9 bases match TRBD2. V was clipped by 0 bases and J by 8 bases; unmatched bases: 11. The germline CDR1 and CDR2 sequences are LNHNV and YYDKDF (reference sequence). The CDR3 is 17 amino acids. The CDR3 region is CATSRDAPIAGVHEQFF. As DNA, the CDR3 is TGTGCCACCAGCAGAGATGCCCCGATAGCGGGGGTACATGAGCAGTTCTTC.

The CDR3 sequence is CASSLDPLWETQYF. Here the CDR3 DNA reads TGTGCCAGCAGCTTAGACCCCCTATGGGAGACCCAGTACTTC. The chain links TRBV7-6 to TRBJ2-5; D gene unclear. Germline CDR1 SGHVS, CDR2 FNYEAQ. The CDR3 totals 14 residues. Trimming shortened V by 1 base and J by 5 bases, and 11 bases separated the two germline ends. The whole variable domain, remainder taken from reference TRBV7-6 and TRBJ2-5, is GAGVSQSPRYKVTKRGQDVALRCDPISGHVSLYWYRQALGQGPEFLTYFNYEAQQDKSGLPNDRFSAERPEGSISTLTIQRTEQRDSAMYRCASSLDPLWETQYFGPGTRLLVL.

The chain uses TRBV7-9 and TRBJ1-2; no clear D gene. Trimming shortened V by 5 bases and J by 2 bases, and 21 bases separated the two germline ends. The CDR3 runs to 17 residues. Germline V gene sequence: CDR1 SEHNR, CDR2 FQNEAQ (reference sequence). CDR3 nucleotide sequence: TGTGCCAGCAGCCAACCCGATCGGACTGGAATGAACTATGGCTACACCTTC. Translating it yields CASSQPDRTGMNYGYTF.

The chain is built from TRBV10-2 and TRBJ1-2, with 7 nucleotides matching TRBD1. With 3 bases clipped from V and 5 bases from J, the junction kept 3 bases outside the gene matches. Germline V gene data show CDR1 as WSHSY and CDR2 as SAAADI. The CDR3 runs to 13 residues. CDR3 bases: TGCGCCAGCAGTGAAACAGGGGAGTATGGCTACACCTTC. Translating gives CASSETGEYGYTF.

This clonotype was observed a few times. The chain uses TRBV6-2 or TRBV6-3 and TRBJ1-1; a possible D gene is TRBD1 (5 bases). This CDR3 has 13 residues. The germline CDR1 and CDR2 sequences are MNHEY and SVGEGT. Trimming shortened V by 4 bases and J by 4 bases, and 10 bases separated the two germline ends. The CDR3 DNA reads TGTGCCAGCAGTTCCGCGGGGGGCACTGAAGCTTTCTTT. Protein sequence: CASSSAGGTEAFF.

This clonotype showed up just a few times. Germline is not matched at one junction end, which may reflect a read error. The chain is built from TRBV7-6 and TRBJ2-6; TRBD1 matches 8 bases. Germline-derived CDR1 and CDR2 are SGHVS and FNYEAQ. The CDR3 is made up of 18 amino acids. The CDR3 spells CASSPLTGAPSGANVLTF. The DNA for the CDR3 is TGTGCTAGCAGCCCGTTGACAGGGGCACCCTCTGGGGCCAACGTCCTGACTTTC.

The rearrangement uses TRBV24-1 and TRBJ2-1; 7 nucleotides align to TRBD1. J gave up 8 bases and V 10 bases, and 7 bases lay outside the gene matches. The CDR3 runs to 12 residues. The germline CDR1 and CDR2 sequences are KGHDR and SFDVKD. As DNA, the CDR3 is TGTGCCACGAAAGACAGGGTGGATGAGCAGTTCTTC. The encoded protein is CATKDRVDEQFF.

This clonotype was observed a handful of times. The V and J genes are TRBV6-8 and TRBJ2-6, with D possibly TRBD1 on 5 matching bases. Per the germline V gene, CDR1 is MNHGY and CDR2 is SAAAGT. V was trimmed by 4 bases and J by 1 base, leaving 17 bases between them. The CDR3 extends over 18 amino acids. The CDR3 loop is CASSFLQGLDSGANVLTF. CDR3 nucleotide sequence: TGTGCCAGCAGTTTCTTGCAGGGCCTAGATTCTGGGGCCAACGTCCTGACTTTC.

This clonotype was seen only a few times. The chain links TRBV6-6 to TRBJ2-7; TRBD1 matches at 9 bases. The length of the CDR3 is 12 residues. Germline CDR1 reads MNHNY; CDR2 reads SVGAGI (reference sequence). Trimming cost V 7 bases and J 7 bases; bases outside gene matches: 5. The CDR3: CASTRGTGEQYV. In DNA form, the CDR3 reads TGTGCCAGCACTCGAGGGACAGGGGAGCAGTACGTC.

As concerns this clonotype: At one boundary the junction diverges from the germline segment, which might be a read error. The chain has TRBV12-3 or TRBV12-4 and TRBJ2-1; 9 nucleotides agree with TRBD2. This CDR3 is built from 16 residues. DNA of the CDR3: TGTGCCAACAGTTTTATAGCGGGGGCTTTGTACAATGAGCAGTTCTTC. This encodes CANSFIAGALYNEQFF.

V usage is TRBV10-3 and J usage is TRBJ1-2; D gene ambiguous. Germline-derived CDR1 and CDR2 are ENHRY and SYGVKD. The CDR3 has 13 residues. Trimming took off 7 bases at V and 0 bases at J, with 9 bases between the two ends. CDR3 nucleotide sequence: TGTGCCATCACCGAAGCCACTAACTATGGCTACACCTTC. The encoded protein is CAITEATNYGYTF.

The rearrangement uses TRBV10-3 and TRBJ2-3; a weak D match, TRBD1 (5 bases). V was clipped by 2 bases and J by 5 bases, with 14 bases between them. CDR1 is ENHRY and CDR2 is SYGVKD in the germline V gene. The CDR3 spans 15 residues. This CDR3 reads CAISEPTATLDTQYF. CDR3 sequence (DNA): TGTGCCATCAGTGAGCCGACAGCCACCTTAGATACGCAGTATTTT.

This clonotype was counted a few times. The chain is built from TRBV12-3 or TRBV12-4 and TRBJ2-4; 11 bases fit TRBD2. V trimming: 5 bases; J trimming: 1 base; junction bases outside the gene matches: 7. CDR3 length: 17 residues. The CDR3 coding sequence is TGTGCCAGCAGTGGCTCTAGCGGGGGGTGGGCCAAAAACATTCAGTACTTC. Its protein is CASSGSSGGWAKNIQYF.

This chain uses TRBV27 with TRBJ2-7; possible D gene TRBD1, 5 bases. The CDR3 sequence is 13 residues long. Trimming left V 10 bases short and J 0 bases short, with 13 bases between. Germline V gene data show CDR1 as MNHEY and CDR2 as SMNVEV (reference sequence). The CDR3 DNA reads TGTGCCACCTCAGACAGAAGCTCCTACGAGCAGTACTTC. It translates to CATSDRSSYEQYF.

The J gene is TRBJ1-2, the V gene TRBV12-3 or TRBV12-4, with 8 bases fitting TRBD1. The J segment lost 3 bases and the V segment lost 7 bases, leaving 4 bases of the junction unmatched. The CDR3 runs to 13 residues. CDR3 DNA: TGTGCCAGCACACAACAGGGGGACTATGGCTACACCTTC. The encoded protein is CASTQQGDYGYTF.

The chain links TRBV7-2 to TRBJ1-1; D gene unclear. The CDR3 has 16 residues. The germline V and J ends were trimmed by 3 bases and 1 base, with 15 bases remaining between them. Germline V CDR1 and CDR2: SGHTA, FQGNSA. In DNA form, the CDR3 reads TGTGCCAGCAGCTTCCCCGGGGAGGAACAGAACACTGAAGCTTTCTTT. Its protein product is CASSFPGEEQNTEAFF.

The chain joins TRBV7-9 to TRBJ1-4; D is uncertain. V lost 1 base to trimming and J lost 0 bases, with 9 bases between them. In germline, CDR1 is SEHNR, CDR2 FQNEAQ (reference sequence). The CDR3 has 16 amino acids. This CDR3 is CASSLETAATNEKLFF. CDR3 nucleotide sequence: TGTGCCAGCAGCTTAGAAACAGCCGCAACTAATGAAAAACTGTTTTTT.

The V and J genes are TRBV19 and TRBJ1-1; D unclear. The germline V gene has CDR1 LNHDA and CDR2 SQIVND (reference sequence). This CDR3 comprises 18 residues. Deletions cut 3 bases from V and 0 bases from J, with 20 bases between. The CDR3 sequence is CASSILQDPPALNTEAFF. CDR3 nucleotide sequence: TGTGCCAGTAGTATTCTTCAGGACCCCCCCGCCTTGAACACTGAAGCTTTCTTT.

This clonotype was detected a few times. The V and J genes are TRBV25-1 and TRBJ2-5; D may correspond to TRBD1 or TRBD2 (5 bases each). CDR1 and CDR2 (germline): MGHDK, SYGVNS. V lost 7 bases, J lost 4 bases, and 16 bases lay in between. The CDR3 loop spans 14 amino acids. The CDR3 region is CASMTPGTGETQYF. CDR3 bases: TGTGCCAGCATGACTCCAGGGACGGGAGAGACCCAGTACTTC. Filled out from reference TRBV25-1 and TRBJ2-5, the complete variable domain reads EADIYQTPRYLVIGTGKKITLECSQTMGHDKMYWYQQDPGMELHLIHYSYGVNSTEKGDLSSESTVSRIRTEHFPLTLESARPSHTSQYLCASMTPGTGETQYFGPGTRLLVL.

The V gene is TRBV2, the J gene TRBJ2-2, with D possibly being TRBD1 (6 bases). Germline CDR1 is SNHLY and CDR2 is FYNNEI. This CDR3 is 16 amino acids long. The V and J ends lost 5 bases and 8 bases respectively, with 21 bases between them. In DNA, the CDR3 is TGTGCCAGCAGTACCCCGGCACAGGGTGGGGAGGGGGAGCTGTTTTTT. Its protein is CASSTPAQGGEGELFF. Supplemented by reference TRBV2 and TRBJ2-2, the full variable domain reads EPEVTQTPSHQVTQMGQEVILRCVPISNHLYFYWYRQILGQKVEFLVSFYNNEISEKSEIFDDQFSVERPDGSNFTLKIRSTKLEDSAMYFCASSTPAQGGEGELFFGEGSRLTVL.

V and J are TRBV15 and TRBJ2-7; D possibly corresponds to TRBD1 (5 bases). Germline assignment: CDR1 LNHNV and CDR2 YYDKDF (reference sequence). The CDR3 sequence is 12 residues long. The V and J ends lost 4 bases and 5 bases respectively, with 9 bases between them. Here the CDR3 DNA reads TGTGCCACCAGCATCCAGGGTAACGAGCAGTACTTC. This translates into CATSIQGNEQYF.